Listed here is a single TCR beta chain. Its antigen is still unknown. No base quality information exists; no much larger clone differs at one position. In total, approximately 610 healthy bone marrow donors made up the cohort. All cohort members were sampled while nominally healthy, although unrecorded immune exposures were likely present. The donor was CMV seropositive and was included in the group of approximately 310 seropositive cohort members. A peripheral blood sample was collected from each donor, and TCR beta sequencing was performed on peripheral blood mononuclear cells. Genomic DNA was extracted from the blood cell samples with the Qiagen DNeasy Blood Extraction Kit. The CDR3 runs 16 amino acids, cysteine and phenylalanine included. The only DNA kept is the CDR3, 48 bases in frame from the first base. Trimming removed 1 base from V and 3 bases from J, leaving 10 bases between the germline ends. CDR1 and CDR2 are read off the germline V gene as SGHVS and FQNEAQ.

The data were obtained in a study of cytomegalovirus exposure and HLA in healthy donors (dated by TCRdb to 2016 to 2017). Describing the broader study: According to an earlier analysis of several hundred of the donors, some 180 million T cells yielded 100 million or so unique TCR beta sequences and 276 Gb of sequence data. Class I and class II HLA loci were covered by the typing at four-digit resolution. Donor age, sex, ethnicity and CMV serostatus were compiled alongside the repertoire data. To decide whether each TCR beta V gene segment behaved as functional or pseudogenic, an earlier analysis of some 570 of the donors relied on high-throughput TCR beta sequencing. Approximately 300 gigabases of sequencing data and 70 million to 85 million unique TCR sequences were included in an early release covering about 620 HLA-typed donors. Of the 398 genotyped donors, 65% to 90% fell in the genetic ancestry cluster associated with self-reported Caucasian donors. Using immunosequencing, the study profiled T cell repertoires from fewer than 700 subjects and related those repertoires to cytomegalovirus serostatus. In addition to the first cohort of approximately 650 subjects, a separate validation cohort of about 120 different subjects was used. Five DR-DQ haplotypes were treated as single units for association and clustering because of strong linkage in the cohort. Every repertoire in the discovery cohort had been generated on one and the same sequencing platform. Typing coverage differed by locus: A, B, C, DRB1 and DQB1 were typed in roughly 629-640 donors, DQA1 in about 560, DPA1 in 606, and DPB1 in just under 490. Among 398 genotyped donors of the cohort, an average of around 250,000 unique TCR beta nucleotide sequences was sequenced per donor, of which approximately 18% were non-productive. In a later genetic analysis, genome-wide SNP genotypes for about three fifths of the roughly 670 donors were used, and that subset was treated as a discovery cohort. Rather than drawing on any new phenotypic data, the later analysis identified candidate immune exposures from TCR beta sequences and the way those sequences occurred across donors. To predict cytomegalovirus infection status, the study combined high-throughput TCR immunosequencing, statistical association of individual TCRs with disease status, and machine learning. A later analysis re-examined previously published TCR beta repertoires from more than 550 donors and added high-resolution HLA genotyping to investigate patterns of TCR occurrence. The study aimed to test whether cataloging public T cell receptors could reveal signatures of past pathogen exposure.

The paper as a whole reports these results and caveats: The study gave a list of 150 to 200 TCR beta chains associated with cytomegalovirus. The sequencing pipeline was judged likely to have produced a cluster of highly shared sequence variants as a technical artifact. Assigning TCR associations to individual alleles was difficult when HLA alleles, especially DR and DQ, strongly co-occurred. A later analysis reported that several top co-occurrence clusters appeared linked to parvovirus B19, influenza, CMV and Epstein-Barr virus. In a later analysis, the rate of TCR association differed among HLA loci, with DRB1 alleles having the most associated TCRs and HLA-C alleles having the fewest. For the cohort, immune exposure information was limited to CMV serostatus. The classifier was reported to diagnose cytomegalovirus status with high specificity and sensitivity in both the original and validation cohorts. A further reported finding was that TCR beta sequences accurately predicted the HLA-A and HLA-B alleles for most subjects in the first cohort. In an earlier analysis of about 550 of the donors, most TCR beta V segments were observed in productive rearrangements about 87% or about 30% of the time, broadly matching IMGT annotations. Most TCR sequences were seen in very few donors, while some public TCRs were found in many individuals. Roughly uniform sequencing depth across donors was assumed in presence/absence analyses, although this assumption may not hold. It was suggested by the authors that the approach could potentially be generalized to other disease states and immunological phenotypes. A later genetic analysis associated a missense DCLRE1C variant with V-gene and J-gene trimming of TCR beta chains, and an independent cohort replicated the association. A later analysis associated about 18,000 TCR beta sequences with specific HLA alleles at a false discovery rate of 0.05. Linkage disequilibrium might explain the correlated functional status among segregating V segments, but an unknown experimental factor could not be ruled out. In a later analysis, HLA-associated TCR beta chains were found to be more clonally expanded and to have lower generation probabilities than equally common non-associated chains. According to a later genetic analysis, donors in an Asian-associated ancestry cluster had fewer N-insertions in productive TCRs than the approximately 670-donor mean. This cohort had only TCR beta chains sequenced, and the lack of alpha or paired-chain data limited which features could be detected. Because counts were too low, some 16 rarely observed V segments, including chromosome 9 orphons, were excluded from the earlier analysis of 500 to 700 of the donors. Some IMGT-functional V segments, including TRBV6-2 and TRBV6-3, could not be told apart with the 87-base-pair reads, so those segments were excluded. A later analysis found that most CMV-associated TCR beta chains appeared HLA-restricted, with HLA associations seemingly driven largely by CMV exposure. In vitro tests confirmed that a few of the cytomegalovirus-associated TCR beta chains recognize cytomegalovirus antigens. Because HLA typing was unavailable for some donors at each locus, only the typed subset was used in association tests.

Receptors were amplified or captured by the immunoSEQ multiplex PCR assay. A mixture of 60 forward primers for TCR Vbeta segments and 13 reverse primers for TCR Jbeta segments was used in the multiplex PCR. Amplification of the CDR3 region of rearranged TCR beta genes was performed with a multiplex PCR assay on genomic DNA. Amplified TCR beta libraries were sequenced as 87-base-pair reads on the Illumina HiSeq System. Concerning the study's data processing: Across the 670 or so repertoires, a later analysis counted tens of millions of unique TCR beta chains, 9.5 million to 13 million of which were shared by at least two donors. Raw reads were error-corrected and collapsed into unique sequences by a nearest-neighbor algorithm in which closely related sequences were merged to remove PCR and sequencing errors. CDR3 sequences were aligned to IMGT reference sequences to assign V, D and J gene segments. For a sequence to be retained, a match of at least six nucleotides was required to both a V gene segment and a J gene segment. A rearrangement was called productive if the CDR3 had no stop codons and remained in frame with V and J, and every other rearrangement was called non-productive. Following IMGT convention, CDR3 was defined as the stretch from the second conserved V-encoded cysteine up to the conserved J-encoded phenylalanine. The earlier analysis of a few hundred of the donors excluded any sequence lacking an unambiguous match to a single V gene segment. An earlier analysis of about 590 of the donors classified V segments as functional when productive rearrangements were above 56.7% and as segregating when the standard deviation between donors was above 5%. A statistical classification framework was built to diagnose cytomegalovirus status from the catalog of TCR beta chain sequences. In a later analysis, TCR nucleotide sequences were compared against IMGT/GENE-DB human TR gene sequences so that V and J genes could be assigned. In a later analysis, CDR3 sequences and most-parsimonious VDJ recombination scenarios were assigned using the TCRdist pipeline. In a later analysis, each TCR beta chain was defined by its CDR3 amino acid sequence together with its V-gene family, and reads lacking a unique V-gene family were excluded. As a way to deal with suspected cross-contamination and a sequencing artifact, a later analysis dropped 640 or so nucleotide sequences that were highly shared and had low generation probability. A later analysis calculated a clonal expansion index for each public chain from normalized within-repertoire ranks of inferred template counts. In a later analysis, generation probabilities were computed with a VDJ recombination model fitted to out-of-frame rearrangements, and the resulting probabilities were checked against IGoR. In a later analysis, hypergeometric tests were used to score TCR-TCR, TCR-HLA and TCR-CMV co-occurrence, with a repertoire-size bias correction applied to TCR pairs. False discovery rates were estimated in a later analysis by permuting HLA or CMV assignments 20 times. In a later analysis, co-occurring TCRs were grouped using DBSCAN, with TCRdist sequence similarity added in when clustering inside HLA-allele-positive subsets. Repertoires with fewer than 30,000 or more than 120,000 public chains, plus five repertoires with anomalous nucleotide sharing, were excluded from co-occurrence clustering. The clones in this table, taken by TCRdb from immuneACCESS, are in-frame only. Not every clone is retained; where verified, under half of the shortfall comes from an unresolved V gene, and the cause of the rest is unknown. V, J and clone size reflect that table, while D and trimming were determined from the DNA. The sample table holds about 160,000 clones, of which 70% to 90% were seen once. Roughly 2.1% of the sample is held by the ten biggest clonotypes.

The sequence joins TRBV7-8 to TRBJ1-6; too little of a D gene remains to name it. This TCR came from a young man in good health and CMV-seropositive. The sample taken for sequencing was PBMCs. The CDR3 reads CASSLVAGFYNSPLHF. The sequence in DNA is TGTGCCAGCAGCTTAGTCGCGGGTTTCTATAATTCACCCCTCCACTTT.